The TCR beta chain described here comes from a study of blood T cell repertoires in COVID-19 (TCRdb year 2020). Study-level background: Samples from collaborators originated in the United States, Italy and Spain and spanned both the acute and convalescent phases of COVID-19. HLA class I and class II types, where available, came from metadata supplied by the sample provider rather than from assay-based typing. Samples came from the ongoing ImmuneRACE study (first 160 participants) plus 1,254 subjects from 6 global collaborators. The material from the prospective study consisted of cDNA or gDNA derived from T cells, B-cell-depleted T cells, or PBMCs. Deeply sampled blood TCRbeta repertoires from subjects exposed to, actively infected with, or recovered from COVID-19 were included in the dataset. The sample metadata nearly always contained a de-identified subject ID, COVID-19 status, age in years and sex. The repertoires were released in a freely available public database meant as a resource for research on the immune response to SARS-CoV-2.

The germline V gene (reference sequence) gives CDR1 as LGHDT and CDR2 as YNNKEL. V drops 1 base and J drops 2 bases, leaving 15 bases in between. Including cysteine and phenylalanine, the CDR3 has 16 amino acids. Here the CDR3 DNA is all that survives: 48 bases in frame from base 1. Whole blood was collected in K2EDTA tubes by collaborating institutions according to the institutions' own protocols. For TCRbeta analysis, collaborators shipped samples in one of three forms: frozen whole blood, isolated PBMCs, or DNA extracted from either of those sample types. TCRbeta CDR3 regions were amplified from genomic DNA using the immunoSEQ Assay, a bias-controlled multiplex PCR. The original methods were these. Within the assay, amplification of reference gene primers was used to estimate how many nucleated cells each sample contained. Sequence reads were collapsed and filtered to measure the absolute abundance of every unique TCRbeta CDR3 rearrangement. For each sample, productive Simpson clonality was calculated as the square root of Simpson's diversity index across productive rearrangements. TCRdb holds this immuneACCESS table with in-frame rearrangements only. Some clones are missing; in checked studies, unresolved V genes explain under half, and the rest has no known cause. V, J and clone size are those of that table, while D and trimming were read from the DNA. The table for this sample lists roughly 120,000 clones; approximately 82% of them were counted only once. The leading ten clones occupy 2% to 2.5% of the sample.

The investigation overall reported the following: Clinical and demographic metadata were provided uncurated, with the amount varying by source and participant.

About this clone itself: Its cognate antigen has yet to be identified. The sample holds no much larger clone one base away, and base qualities are not on file.

The source material was peripheral blood. The sequence was obtained from a man aged 25 to 40 with acute or convalescent COVID-19. The chain uses TRBV3-1 (or the pseudogene TRBV3-2) and TRBJ2-7; matching of 6 bases hints at TRBD2 as the D gene. The CDR3 here reads CASSQVKGTPTYEQYF. The DNA reads as follows: TGTGCCAGCAGCCAAGTTAAGGGGACTCCGACCTACGAGCAGTACTTC.